This TCR beta chain was identified in a study of cytomegalovirus exposure and HLA in healthy donors. Overall study findings and caveats: Later on, an analysis found that several of the most significant clusters appeared to be linked to common viral pathogens, which included parvovirus B19. Cytomegalovirus status was reportedly diagnosed by the classifier with high specificity and sensitivity. Roughly even sequencing depth across donors was the assumption behind the presence/absence analyses. A further, later analysis showed that HLA-associated TCR beta chains (compared with equally common others) were more clonally expanded.

A multiplex PCR was run with 60 Vbeta primers and 13 Jbeta primers. Assay: immunoSEQ multiplex PCR; the TCRdb copy retains only in-frame clones and omits some. The table lists about 140,000 clones, around 80% of them singletons, with around 5% in the top ten. The CDR3 extends over 14 amino acids. CDR1 is ENHRY, CDR2 SYGVKD, per germline. The ends lost 4 bases at V and 3 bases at J; junction bases unmatched: 6. This clone appeared once. Its antigen is unknown. The clonotype originates from a male donor in good health and CMV-seronegative. Sequenced input: PBMCs. The chain links TRBV10-3 to TRBJ2-7, with TRBD1 identical over 7 bases. The CDR3 is CAISAAGGIYEQYF. CDR3 bases: TGTGCCATCAGTGCCGCAGGGGGTATCTACGAGCAGTACTTC.